These T cell receptor beta chains were read from a single sample in a study of OX40 agonist ivuxolimab in advanced cancers. This table comes from immunoSEQ multiplex PCR, and its TCRdb copy is limited to in-frame clones, with some not included. This sample has about 31,000 clones; 80% to 90% occur once, and the top ten carry roughly 34%. Source: CD4+ or CD8+ T cells sorted from blood, taken in a trial of the OX40 agonist ivuxolimab. The source is an adult with an advanced solid tumor such as melanoma, head and neck, liver or kidney cancer. CDR3s include the opening cysteine and the closing phenylalanine or tryptophan. The D gene is left open where the match is weak. Clone sizes are given selectively: once, few, many, or a class where the clone is expanded.

V gene	J gene	clone size	D gene	CDR3 DNA	CDR3 protein
TRBV28	TRBJ2-7	NA	TRBD1	TGTGCCAGCAGAAAGGGACAGCCCTACGAGCAGTACTTC	CASRKGQPYEQYF
TRBV7-9	TRBJ2-7	once	TRBD1	TGTGCCAGCAGCTGGGCCGGGACAGGGGTCGAGCAGTACTTC	CASSWAGTGVEQYF
TRBV5-5	TRBJ2-7	NA	NA	TGTGCCAGCAGCTTGGCCCCACAGGTACTCGACGAGCAGTACTTC	CASSLAPQVLDEQYF
TRBV11-1	TRBJ2-5	NA	NA	TGTGCCAGCAGCTTCATTTACGGGGGCCAAGAGACCCAGTACTTC	CASSFIYGGQETQYF
TRBV11-3	TRBJ2-5	NA	TRBD1	TGTGCCAGCAGCGCCCGGGACAGGGGGTACGAGACCCAGTACTTC	CASSARDRGYETQYF
TRBV6-4	TRBJ2-3	NA	TRBD2	TGTGCCAGCACCGGACTAGCGGGAGGGCCAGGGGATACGCAGTATTTT	CASTGLAGGPGDTQYF
TRBV28	TRBJ2-5	few	NA	TGTGCCAGCAGGACCCGTGGCCCCGGAGAGACCCAGTACTTC	CASRTRGPGETQYF
TRBV6-1	TRBJ2-2	NA	NA	TGTGCCAGCAGTGAAATCCTGGGGCAACACACCGGGGAGCTGTTTTTT	CASSEILGQHTGELFF
TRBV2	TRBJ1-1	NA	NA	TGTGCCAGCAGTGAAGCGCGATATAGGGCCAGGGCTTTCTTT	CASSEARYRARAFF
TRBV13	TRBJ2-5	NA	NA	TGTGCCAGCAGCGCCCCTAGGGACCTACAAGAGACCCAGTACTTC	CASSAPRDLQETQYF
TRBV7-9	TRBJ2-1	NA	NA	TGTGCCAGCAGCGAAGAAAGCTCCTACAATGAGCAGTTCTTC	CASSEESSYNEQFF
TRBV6-5	TRBJ1-5	NA	TRBD1	TGTGCCAGCAGTTACTCAGGGGGCTATCAGCCCCAGCATTTT	CASSYSGGYQPQHF
TRBV14	TRBJ1-1	NA	TRBD1	TGTGCCAGCAGCCAGTGGACAGGGCTGAACACTGAAGCTTTCTTT	CASSQWTGLNTEAFF
TRBV28	TRBJ2-2	NA	NA	TGTGCCAGCAGTTACCCCCCCAGGACAGTGAACACCGGGGAGCTGTTTTTT	CASSYPPRTVNTGELFF
TRBV27	TRBJ2-5	NA	NA	TGTGCCAGCAGTTTATGGGGGCTAGAAGAGACCCAGTACTTC	CASSLWGLEETQYF
TRBV11-2	TRBJ1-1	NA	TRBD1	TGTGCCAGCAGCTCCAGGAAGACAGGGGCGAACACTGAAGCTTTCTTT	CASSSRKTGANTEAFF
TRBV5-5	TRBJ2-2	NA	TRBD1	TGTGCCAGCAGCCCGGAGACAGGGGACGACTCCGGGGAGCTGTTTTTT	CASSPETGDDSGELFF
TRBV9	TRBJ2-3	once	NA	TGTGCCAGCCGCGACCCCCGGGACACGGATACGCAGTATTTT	CASRDPRDTDTQYF
TRBV5-6	TRBJ2-7	NA	NA	TGTGCCAGCAGCTGTCCGGGGTGGGGGAAGCGGGCCAGCTCCTACGAGCAGTACTTC	CASSCPGWGKRASSYEQYF
TRBV27	TRBJ2-1	NA	TRBD2	TGTGCCAGCATTCCTAGCGGGAACCCCTACAATGAGCAGTTCTTC	CASIPSGNPYNEQFF
TRBV5-1	TRBJ2-7	NA	NA	TGCGCCAGCAGCCGGTCCTTGGGGGAGCAGTACTTC	CASSRSLGEQYF
TRBV7-2	TRBJ2-2	NA	TRBD1	TGTGCCAGCAGCCCTACGGACAGGGGAGTCGCCGGGGAGCTGTTTTTT	CASSPTDRGVAGELFF
TRBV11-1	TRBJ2-7	medium-sized	NA	TGTGCCAGCAGCTACAGGGACGACGGCCCCTACGAGCAGTACTTC	CASSYRDDGPYEQYF
TRBV21-1	TRBJ2-2	NA	NA	TGTGCCAGCAGACTTCCGGGACTAGTGAACACCGGGGAGCTGTTTTTT	CASRLPGLVNTGELFF
TRBV11-3	TRBJ2-7	NA	NA	TGTGCCAGCAAGGGACGGGGCGAGGACGAGCAGTACTTC	CASKGRGEDEQYF
TRBV11-2	TRBJ1-5	NA	NA	TGTGCCAGCAGCTTAGCGGTAGGGGGGGCCTATCAGCCCCAGCATTTT	CASSLAVGGAYQPQHF
TRBV10-2	TRBJ2-3	NA	NA	TGCGCCAGCAGTGAGTTGGCAGGGTTAGATACGCAGTATTTT	CASSELAGLDTQYF
TRBV29-1	TRBJ2-1	NA	NA	TGCAGCGTTGTCGTCGGTAGGGTCAAGTTCTTC	CSVVVGRVKFF
TRBV7-2	TRBJ2-3	NA	TRBD2	TGTGCCAGCAGCTTAGGACCTAGCGGTAGAGATACGCAGTATTTT	CASSLGPSGRDTQYF
TRBV5-1	TRBJ1-1	NA	NA	TGCGCCAGCAGCCTCCCATCGGCGGCAAACACTGAAGCTTTCTTT	CASSLPSAANTEAFF
TRBV2	TRBJ1-5	NA	TRBD1	TGTGCCAGCAGCCCCACAGGGGCCATCAATCAGCCCCAGCATTTT	CASSPTGAINQPQHF
TRBV9	TRBJ2-2	large	TRBD1	TGTGCCAGCAGCTTACCGGGACAGGAGGGCACCGGGGAGCTGTTTTTT	CASSLPGQEGTGELFF
TRBV15	TRBJ2-5	NA	NA	TGTGCCACCAGCAGGGACGCCGGGATGCAAGAGACCCAGTACTTC	CATSRDAGMQETQYF
TRBV11-2	TRBJ1-5	NA	TRBD1	TGTGCCAGCAGCTCGGGACAGGGACATAGCAATCAGCCCCAGCATTTT	CASSSGQGHSNQPQHF
TRBV19	TRBJ2-1	NA	NA	TGTGCCAGTAGTCTTGGACTGGAGTACAATGAGCAGTTCTTC	CASSLGLEYNEQFF
TRBV20-1	TRBJ2-1	NA	NA	TGCAGTGCTAGAGATAGTGGGCAGTTCTTC	CSARDSGQFF
TRBV7-9	TRBJ2-7	NA	TRBD2	TGTGCCAGTACTCTAGCGGGTCCCTACGAGCAGTACTTC	CASTLAGPYEQYF
TRBV18	TRBJ2-2	NA	TRBD1	TGTGCCAGCTCACCACGGGACAGGGTCCACCCGAACACCGGGGAGCTGTTTTTT	CASSPRDRVHPNTGELFF
TRBV16	TRBJ1-1	few	NA	TGTGCCAGCACCCGGGACATCGACACTGAAGCTTTCTTT	CASTRDIDTEAFF
TRBV5-1	TRBJ2-5	NA	NA	TGCGCCAGCAGCTTGTTCTTGCGGGGCCAAGAGACCCAGTACTTC	CASSLFLRGQETQYF
TRBV10-3	TRBJ1-2	NA	NA	TGTGCCATCAGTACGACGTCGCGGGGCCCGACTAACTATGGCTACACCTTC	CAISTTSRGPTNYGYTF
TRBV7-8	TRBJ2-7	NA	TRBD2	TGTGCCAGCAGCTTGGCCCTAGCGGATTACGAGCAGTACTTC	CASSLALADYEQYF
TRBV6-1	TRBJ1-2	NA	TRBD1	TGTGCCAGCAGTGAATTGGGACAGGGGGCAGGCTATGGCTACACCTTC	CASSELGQGAGYGYTF
TRBV4-1	TRBJ2-7	once	TRBD1	TGCGCCAGCAGCCAAGGGGACAGGGGTTGGGAGCAGTACTTC	CASSQGDRGWEQYF
TRBV4-1	TRBJ2-7	NA	NA	TGCGCCAGCAGCCAGACACAGGGTCGGGAGCAGTACTTC	CASSQTQGREQYF
TRBV11-2	TRBJ2-5	NA	NA	TGTGCCAGCAGCTTAGGAACGGAGACCCAGTACTTC	CASSLGTETQYF
TRBV19	TRBJ2-1	NA	NA	TGTGCCAGTAGCAAACAGGATTGGTTAGACAATGAGCAGTTCTTC	CASSKQDWLDNEQFF
TRBV21-1	TRBJ2-3	NA	NA	TGTGCCAGCAGCAAAGGACTCCAGCGGGGGAGCACAGATACGCAGTATTTT	CASSKGLQRGSTDTQYF
TRBV19	TRBJ1-1	NA	NA	TGTGCCAGTAGATATCGACAGCCGAACACTGAAGCTTTCTTT	CASRYRQPNTEAFF
TRBV29-1	TRBJ1-1	NA	NA	TGCAGCGTGGTCCCTGTGACGGTGAACACTGAAGCTTTCTTT	CSVVPVTVNTEAFF
TRBV9	TRBJ2-2	NA	NA	TGTGCCAGCAGCGTAGGAGGGGAAGGTGCCGGGGAGCTGTTTTTT	CASSVGGEGAGELFF
TRBV29-1	TRBJ1-1	NA	NA	TGCAGCGTCCAACCGGGGACCACTGAAGCTTTCTTT	CSVQPGTTEAFF
TRBV28	TRBJ2-2	NA	NA	TGTGCCAGCAGTTTCCCAGGAATCGGGGAGCTGTTTTTT	CASSFPGIGELFF
TRBV2	TRBJ1-2	NA	NA	TGTGCCAGCAGTGAGGGGCTTCGTGGCTACACCTTC	CASSEGLRGYTF
TRBV4-1	TRBJ1-4	NA	NA	TGCGCCAGCAGCCAAATGAGTTCCAAACTGTTTTTT	CASSQMSSKLFF